The 11 T cell receptor beta chains given below trace back to one sample, sequenced in a study of cytomegalovirus exposure and HLA in healthy donors (TCRdb year 2017). Libraries were constructed by the immunoSEQ multiplex PCR assay. A mixture of 60 forward primers for TCR Vbeta segments and 13 reverse primers for TCR Jbeta segments was used in the multiplex PCR. TCRdb carries this immuneACCESS record with in-frame sequences only. Its versions omit some clonotypes, under half of them owing to an unresolved V gene in the studies checked, with the rest unexplained. Within this sample are some 110,000 clones, with about 61% of them counted one time only. The ten top clones hold 2% to 2.5% of the sample. Sequenced input: PBMCs. These receptors all stem from a woman younger than 45 in good health and CMV-seronegative.

The rearrangement uses TRBV30 and TRBJ1-5; 10 nucleotides line up with TRBD1. CDR1 and CDR2 (germline): GTSNPN, SVGIG (reference sequence). After removal of 3 bases from V and 5 bases from J, the junction contained 4 bases not matched to a gene. The CDR3 consists of 14 residues. In DNA, the CDR3 is TGTGCCTGGAGCGCGGGACAGGGGCATCAGCCCCAGCATTTT. It codes for CAWSAGQGHQPQHF.

V gene TRBV10-1 combines with J gene TRBJ2-3, with a tentative D call TRBD2 (5 bases). V lost 6 bases and J 4 bases, leaving 8 bases between the germline ends. Germline CDR1 and CDR2: WNHNN and SYGVQD (reference sequence). This CDR3 has 12 amino acids. Here the CDR3 reads CASSTSPDTQYF. CDR3 nucleotide sequence: TGCGCCAGCAGCACTAGTCCAGATACGCAGTATTTT.

This sequence joins TRBV5-8 and TRBJ1-5, with 11 bases matching TRBD1. The CDR3 sequence is 14 residues long. Germline CDR1 is SGHTS and CDR2 is YDEGEE. Unmatched junction bases numbered 3, after V lost 4 bases and J lost 6 bases. CDR3 nucleotide sequence: TGTGCCAGCAGCACGGGGACAGGGGGTCAGCCCCAGCATTTT. Protein sequence: CASSTGTGGQPQHF.

This chain links TRBV7-2 with TRBJ2-7; TRBD2 matches 9 bases. CDR1 and CDR2 (germline): SGHTA, FQGNSA. J gave up 6 bases and V 4 bases, and 7 bases lay outside the gene matches. The CDR3 sequence is 14 residues long. The CDR3 region has the DNA TGTGCCAGCAGCTGGGGGACTAGCATTGGCGAGCAGTACTTC. Encoded protein: CASSWGTSIGEQYF.

This clone was observed at least ten times. The chain uses TRBV19 and TRBJ2-1; D remains unclear. This CDR3 comprises 16 residues. Germline V lookup: CDR1 LNHDA, CDR2 SQIVND (reference sequence). The germline V and J ends were trimmed by 8 bases and 0 bases, with 17 bases remaining between them. CDR3 nucleotides: TGTGCCAGTTCCTTCCAGGTCTACAGCTCCTACAATGAGCAGTTCTTC. Protein: CASSFQVYSSYNEQFF.

The V call is TRBV7-6, the J call TRBJ2-5, with 7 bases fitting TRBD1. The V gene end was trimmed by 5 bases and the J gene end by 5 bases; junction bases not matched to a gene: 8. CDR1 is SGHVS and CDR2 is FNYEAQ in the germline V gene. The CDR3 is 14 amino acids. The CDR3 loop is CASSPTGTRETQYF. DNA of the CDR3: TGTGCCAGCAGCCCGACAGGGACAAGGGAGACCCAGTACTTC.

The chain couples TRBV7-8 to TRBJ2-3; 13 bases agree with TRBD2. This CDR3 spans 17 amino acids. V lost 6 bases to trimming and J lost 3 bases; unmatched junction nucleotides: 9. Germline CDR1 and CDR2: SGHVS and FQNEAQ. The CDR3 is CASRPEGLAGATDTQYF. The CDR3 nucleotides are TGTGCCAGCAGACCCGAAGGACTAGCGGGAGCAACAGATACGCAGTATTTT.

The chain recombines TRBV7-9 with TRBJ1-4, with D tentatively TRBD1 (5 bases). Trimming left V 4 bases short and J 7 bases short, with 10 bases between. Germline V CDR1 and CDR2: SEHNR, FQNEAQ (reference sequence). The CDR3 loop spans 13 amino acids. The CDR3 region has the DNA TGTGCCAGCAGCTCGCGGGGCATTGAAAAACTGTTTTTT. Translation gives CASSSRGIEKLFF.

This clone turned up a few times. V and J are TRBV11-2 and TRBJ2-7, with 9 bases lining up with TRBD2. CDR1 SGHAT and CDR2 FQNNGV come from the germline V gene. V lost 9 bases, J lost 3 bases, and 9 bases stayed unmatched. The CDR3 is made up of 14 amino acids. The CDR3 DNA sequence: TGTGCCAGGGGAAAGCGGGAGGAAATCTACGAGCAGTACTTC. Its protein product is CARGKREEIYEQYF.

The chain carries TRBV5-6 and TRBJ2-5, with 10 bases matching TRBD2. From germline, CDR1 is SGHDT and CDR2 YYEEEE. Germline trimming cut 3 bases from V and 5 bases from J; bases unmatched to any gene: 7. CDR3 length: 15 amino acids. In DNA, the CDR3 is TGTGCCAGCAGCTCCCCAGCGGGAGGGGGCGAGACCCAGTACTTC. Protein sequence: CASSSPAGGGETQYF.

The V call is TRBV14, the J call TRBJ2-5; D may be TRBD2 (6 bases). Trimming took off 0 bases at V and 4 bases at J, with 12 bases between the two ends. CDR3 length: 15 amino acids. Germline assignment: CDR1 SGHDN and CDR2 FVKESK. CDR3 DNA: TGTGCCAGCAGCCAAGAAACGGGAGAAGGAGAGACCCAGTACTTC. Its protein is CASSQETGEGETQYF.